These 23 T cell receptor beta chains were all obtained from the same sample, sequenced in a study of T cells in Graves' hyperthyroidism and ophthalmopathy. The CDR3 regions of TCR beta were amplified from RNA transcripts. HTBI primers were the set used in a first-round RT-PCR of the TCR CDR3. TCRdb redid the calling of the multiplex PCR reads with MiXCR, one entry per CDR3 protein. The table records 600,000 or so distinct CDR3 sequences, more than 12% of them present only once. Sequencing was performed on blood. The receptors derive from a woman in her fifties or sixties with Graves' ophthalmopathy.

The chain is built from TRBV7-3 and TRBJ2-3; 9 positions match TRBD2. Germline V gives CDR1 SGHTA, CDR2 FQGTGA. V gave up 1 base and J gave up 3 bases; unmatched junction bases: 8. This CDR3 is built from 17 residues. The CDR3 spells CASSLSGAGGMTDTQYF. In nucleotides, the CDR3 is TGTGCCAGCAGCTTAAGCGGAGCGGGAGGAATGACAGATACGCAGTATTTT.

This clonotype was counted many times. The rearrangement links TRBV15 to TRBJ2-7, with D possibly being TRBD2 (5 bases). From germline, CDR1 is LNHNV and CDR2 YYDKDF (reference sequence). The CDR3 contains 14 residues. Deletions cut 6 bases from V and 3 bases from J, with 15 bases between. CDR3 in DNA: TGTGCCACCAGTGGCGGGCGCCCCAGCTACGAGCAGTACTTC. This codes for CATSGGRPSYEQYF.

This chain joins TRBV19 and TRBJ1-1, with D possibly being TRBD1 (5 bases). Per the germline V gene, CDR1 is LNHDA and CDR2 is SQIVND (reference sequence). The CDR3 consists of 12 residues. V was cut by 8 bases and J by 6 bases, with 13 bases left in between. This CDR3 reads CASAWWGAEAFF. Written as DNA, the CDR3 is TGTGCCAGTGCATGGTGGGGCGCTGAAGCTTTCTTT.

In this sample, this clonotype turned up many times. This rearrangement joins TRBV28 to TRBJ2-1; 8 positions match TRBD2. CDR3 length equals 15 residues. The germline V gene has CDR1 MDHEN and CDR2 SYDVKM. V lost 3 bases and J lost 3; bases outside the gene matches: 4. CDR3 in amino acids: CASSFRREVYNEQFF. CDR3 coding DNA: TGTGCCAGCAGTTTTAGGCGGGAGGTCTACAATGAGCAGTTCTTC.

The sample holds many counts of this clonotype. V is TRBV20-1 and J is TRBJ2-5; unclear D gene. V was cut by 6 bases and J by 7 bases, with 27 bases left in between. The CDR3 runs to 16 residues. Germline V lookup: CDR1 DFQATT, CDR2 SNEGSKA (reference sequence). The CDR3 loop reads CSAPRASTSYPGTQYF. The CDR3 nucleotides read TGCAGTGCCCCCCGGGCCTCGACCTCCTACCCTGGGACCCAGTACTTC.

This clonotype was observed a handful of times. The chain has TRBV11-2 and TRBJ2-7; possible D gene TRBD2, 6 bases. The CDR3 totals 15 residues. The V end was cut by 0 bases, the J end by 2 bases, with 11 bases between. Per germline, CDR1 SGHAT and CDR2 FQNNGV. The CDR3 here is CASSLEWGGTYEQYF. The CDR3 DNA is TGTGCCAGCAGCTTAGAATGGGGCGGGACCTACGAGCAGTACTTC.

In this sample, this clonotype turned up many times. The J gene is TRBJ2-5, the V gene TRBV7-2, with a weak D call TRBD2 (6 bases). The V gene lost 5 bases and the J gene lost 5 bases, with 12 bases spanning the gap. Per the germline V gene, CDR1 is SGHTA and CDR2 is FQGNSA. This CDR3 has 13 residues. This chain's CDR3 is CASSPGRGETQYF. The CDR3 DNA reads TGTGCCAGCAGCCCGGGCCGGGGGGAGACCCAGTACTTC.

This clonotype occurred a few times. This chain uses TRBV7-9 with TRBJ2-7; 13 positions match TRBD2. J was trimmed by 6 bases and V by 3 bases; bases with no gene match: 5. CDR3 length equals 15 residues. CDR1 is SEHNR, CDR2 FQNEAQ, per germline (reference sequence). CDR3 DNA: TGTGCCAGCAGCTTTGGACTAGCGGGAGTTTCCGAGCAGTACTTC. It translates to CASSFGLAGVSEQYF.

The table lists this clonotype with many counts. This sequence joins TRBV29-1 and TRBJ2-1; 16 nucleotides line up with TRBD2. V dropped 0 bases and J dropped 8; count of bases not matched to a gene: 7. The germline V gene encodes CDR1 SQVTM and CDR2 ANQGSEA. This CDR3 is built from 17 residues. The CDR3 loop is CSVEEGTSGRAPYEQFF. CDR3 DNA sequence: TGCAGCGTTGAAGAAGGGACTAGCGGGAGGGCTCCGTATGAGCAGTTCTTC.

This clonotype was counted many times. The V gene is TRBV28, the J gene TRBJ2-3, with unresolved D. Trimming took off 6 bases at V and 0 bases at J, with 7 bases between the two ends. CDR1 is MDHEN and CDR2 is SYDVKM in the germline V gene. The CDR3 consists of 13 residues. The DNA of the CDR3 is TGTGCCAGCAGCTTCGGCAGCACAGATACGCAGTATTTT. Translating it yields CASSFGSTDTQYF.

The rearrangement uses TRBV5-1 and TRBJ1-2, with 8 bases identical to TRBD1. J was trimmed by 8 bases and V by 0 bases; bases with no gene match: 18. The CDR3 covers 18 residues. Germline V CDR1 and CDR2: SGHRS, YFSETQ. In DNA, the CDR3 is TGCGCCAGCAGCTTGGCGCCGGGACAGGACCGCCGAGGGGGGGGCTACACCTTC. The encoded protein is CASSLAPGQDRRGGGYTF.

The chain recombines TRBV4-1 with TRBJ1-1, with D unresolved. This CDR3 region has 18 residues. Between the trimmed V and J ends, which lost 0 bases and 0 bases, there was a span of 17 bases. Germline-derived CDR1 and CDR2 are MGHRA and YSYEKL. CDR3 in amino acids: CASSQEFSPGTMNTEAFF. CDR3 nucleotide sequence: TGCGCCAGCAGCCAAGAATTTTCGCCAGGAACCATGAACACTGAAGCTTTCTTT.

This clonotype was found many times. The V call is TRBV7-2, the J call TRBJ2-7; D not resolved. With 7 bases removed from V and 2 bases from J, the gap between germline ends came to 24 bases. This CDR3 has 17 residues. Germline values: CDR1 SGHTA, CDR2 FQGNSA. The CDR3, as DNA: TGTGCCAGCACCCTAGAAGTGGGCAGAGGAATTACCTACGAGCAGTACTTC. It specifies CASTLEVGRGITYEQYF.

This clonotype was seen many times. CDR3 protein: CASSYGTSGSNEQYF. Here the CDR3 DNA reads TGTGCCAGCAGCTACGGGACTAGCGGGAGCAACGAGCAGTACTTC. The V and J genes are TRBV7-8 and TRBJ2-7; 14 bases are a match to TRBD2. Germline V CDR1 and CDR2: SGHVS, FQNEAQ. This CDR3 is built from 15 residues. The V and J ends lost 4 bases and 5 bases, in that order; junction bases with no gene match: 4.

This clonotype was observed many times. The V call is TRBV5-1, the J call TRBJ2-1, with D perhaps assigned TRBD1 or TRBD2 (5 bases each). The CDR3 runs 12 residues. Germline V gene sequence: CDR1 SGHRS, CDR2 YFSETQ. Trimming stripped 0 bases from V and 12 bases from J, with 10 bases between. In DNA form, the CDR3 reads TGCGCCAGCAGCTTGGAGGGACCGACGCAGTTCTTC. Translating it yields CASSLEGPTQFF.

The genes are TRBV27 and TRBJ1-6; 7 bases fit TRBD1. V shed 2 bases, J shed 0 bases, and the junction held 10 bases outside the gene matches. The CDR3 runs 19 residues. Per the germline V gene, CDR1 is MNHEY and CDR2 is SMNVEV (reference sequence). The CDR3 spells CASSLNSGTVSSYNSPLHF. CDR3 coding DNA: TGTGCCAGCAGTTTAAATTCCGGGACAGTTAGCTCCTATAATTCACCCCTCCACTTT.

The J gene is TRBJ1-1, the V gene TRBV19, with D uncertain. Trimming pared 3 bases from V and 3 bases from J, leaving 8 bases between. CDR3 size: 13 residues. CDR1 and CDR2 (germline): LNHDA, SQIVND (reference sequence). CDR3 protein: CASSMQGYTEAFF. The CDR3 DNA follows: TGTGCCAGTAGTATGCAAGGCTACACTGAAGCTTTCTTT.

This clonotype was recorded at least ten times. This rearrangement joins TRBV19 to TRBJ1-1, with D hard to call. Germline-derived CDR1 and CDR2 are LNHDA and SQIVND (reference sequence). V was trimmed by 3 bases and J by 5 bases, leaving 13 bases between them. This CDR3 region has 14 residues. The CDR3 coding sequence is TGTGCCAGTAGTATCAGTCCTGGTGTGACTGAAGCTTTCTTT. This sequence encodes CASSISPGVTEAFF.

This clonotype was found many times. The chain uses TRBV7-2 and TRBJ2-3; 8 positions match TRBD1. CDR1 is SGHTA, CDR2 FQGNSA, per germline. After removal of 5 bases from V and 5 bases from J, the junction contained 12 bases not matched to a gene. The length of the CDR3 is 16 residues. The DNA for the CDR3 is TGTGCCAGCAGCCCGGCTGGGGACAGGACGGGAGATACGCAGTATTTT. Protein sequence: CASSPAGDRTGDTQYF.

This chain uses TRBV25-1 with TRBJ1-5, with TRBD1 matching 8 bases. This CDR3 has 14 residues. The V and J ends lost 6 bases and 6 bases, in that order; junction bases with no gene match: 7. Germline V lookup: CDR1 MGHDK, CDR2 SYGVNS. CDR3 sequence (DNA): TGTGCCAGCAGGGCGGGACAGGTCGTTCAGCCCCAGCATTTT. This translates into CASRAGQVVQPQHF.

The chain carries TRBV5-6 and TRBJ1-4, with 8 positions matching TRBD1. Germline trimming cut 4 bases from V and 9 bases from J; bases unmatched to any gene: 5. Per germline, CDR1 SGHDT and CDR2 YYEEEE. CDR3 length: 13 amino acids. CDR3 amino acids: CASSDDRGQKLFF. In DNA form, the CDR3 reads TGTGCCAGCAGCGACGACAGGGGACAAAAACTGTTTTTT.

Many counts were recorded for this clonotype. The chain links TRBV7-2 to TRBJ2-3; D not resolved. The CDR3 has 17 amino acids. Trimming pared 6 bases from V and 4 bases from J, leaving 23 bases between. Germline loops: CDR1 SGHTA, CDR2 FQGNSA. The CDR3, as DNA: TGTGCCAGCAGGCCAGGCCCCCCCCCCGTGCCCGCAGATACGCAGTATTTT. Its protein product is CASRPGPPPVPADTQYF.

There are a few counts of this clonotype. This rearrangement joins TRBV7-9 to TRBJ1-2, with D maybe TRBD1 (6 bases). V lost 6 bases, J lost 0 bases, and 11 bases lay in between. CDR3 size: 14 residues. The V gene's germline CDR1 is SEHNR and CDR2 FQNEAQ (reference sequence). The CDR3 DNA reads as TGTGCCAGCAGGGGGGACACCTCTAACTATGGCTACACCTTC. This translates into CASRGDTSNYGYTF.